This T cell receptor beta chain was documented in a study of post-analysis software for immune sequencing data. Study-level points and caveats: With TRBV5-6, TRBV5-1 and TRBV20-1 included, a handful of TRBV segments were more frequent in patients than in controls.

The CDR3 covers 17 residues. Per germline, CDR1 SGHAT and CDR2 FQNNGV. Between the trimmed V and J ends, which lost 5 bases and 5 bases, there was a span of 23 bases. Comments on this clonotype: The antigen is unknown.

The TCR beta cDNA libraries carried unique molecular identifiers. Researchers reported approximately 480,000 cDNA molecules coming from roughly 1 to 10 million T cells. TCRdb called the PCR reads again in MiXCR, with one record for every CDR3 protein. The repertoire holds hundreds of thousands of distinct CDR3 sequences, with just under 30% as singletons. The receptor comes from a girl under 18 with multiple sclerosis. This rearrangement joins TRBV11-2 to TRBJ2-3, with TRBD1 as a possible D gene (6 bases). Sequences were obtained from blood. CDR3 sequence (DNA): TGTGCCAGCAGCCTTCAAGGACAGCCCCTTTTCCAAGATACGCAGTATTTT. This codes for CASSLQGQPLFQDTQYF.